Listed here are 22 T cell receptor beta chains from one sample, sequenced in a study of T cell repertoires in cytomegalovirus infection. TCRdb processed the reads anew with MiXCR; each CDR3 protein has one entry. This table holds under 150,000 distinct CDR3 sequences, roughly a quarter found once. Their antigens remain unidentified. Sequencing was done on a sample of PBMCs, sequenced either directly or after in vitro stimulation (not recorded which). The source is a human donor in good health (CMV status not recorded). Some clones in this sample may be carry-over from other donors' samples.

The chain combines TRBV15 with TRBJ2-3; 7 bases match TRBD2. The V gene's germline CDR1 is LNHNV and CDR2 YYDKDF (reference sequence). The CDR3 sequence is 14 residues long. V shed 4 bases, J shed 4 bases, and the junction held 5 bases outside the gene matches. The CDR3 loop reads CATSTGTTADTQYF. The DNA of the CDR3 is TGTGCCACCAGCACCGGGACTACCGCAGATACGCAGTATTTT.

V is TRBV6-2 or TRBV6-3 and J is TRBJ2-3, with 15 bases that match TRBD2. The CDR3 runs 18 residues. Trimming at V came to 6 bases and at J to 2 bases, leaving 9 bases not matched to a gene. Germline loops: CDR1 MNHEY, CDR2 SVGEGT. The CDR3 is CASRNARTSGRATDTQYF. Written as DNA, the CDR3 is TGTGCCAGCAGAAACGCCCGGACTAGCGGGAGGGCCACAGATACGCAGTATTTT.

J is TRBJ2-5 and V is TRBV7-2; TRBD2 agrees at 8 bases. V was pared by 5 bases and J by 1 base, with 12 bases of the junction left unmatched. Germline V gene sequence: CDR1 SGHTA, CDR2 FQGNSA. This CDR3 spans 17 amino acids. The CDR3 nucleotides read TGTGCCAGCAGCGGACGACGGGGAGCGGGAGCCCAAGAGACCCAGTACTTC. Its translation is CASSGRRGAGAQETQYF.

This clonotype was seen more than once but under ten times. The chain is built from TRBV28 and TRBJ2-1; D unclear. The ends were cut back, 4 bases at V and 8 bases at J, with 9 bases in the middle. The germline V gene has CDR1 MDHEN and CDR2 SYDVKM. The CDR3 has 12 amino acids. The CDR3 is CASSSPYDEQFF. CDR3 coding DNA: TGTGCCAGCAGTTCGCCTTACGATGAGCAGTTCTTC.

The genes are TRBV5-6 and TRBJ1-2; D remains ambiguous. The V gene's germline CDR1 is SGHDT and CDR2 YYEEEE. V lost 1 base, J lost 8 bases, and 15 bases lay in between. The CDR3 extends over 14 amino acids. CDR3 sequence reads: CASSLRVTSMGYTF. CDR3 sequence (DNA): TGTGCCAGCAGCTTGAGAGTGACCTCGATGGGCTACACCTTC.

This sequence joins TRBV10-3 and TRBJ2-2, with TRBD1 identical over 7 bases. The CDR3 has 14 amino acids. V shed 6 bases, J shed 2 bases, and the junction held 3 bases outside the gene matches. CDR1 and CDR2 from the germline V gene are ENHRY and SYGVKD. The CDR3 sequence is CAIRTGANTGELFF. DNA for the CDR3: TGTGCCATCAGAACAGGGGCTAACACCGGGGAGCTGTTTTTT.

This clonotype was detected only a few times. The chain recombines TRBV6-6 with TRBJ2-5, with 13 nucleotides matching TRBD2. CDR1 is MNHNY, CDR2 SVGAGI, per germline (reference sequence). V lost 6 bases, J lost 4 bases, and 2 bases stayed unmatched. The CDR3 runs to 14 residues. The CDR3 reads CASRRLAGGETQYF. In DNA, the CDR3 is TGTGCCAGCAGGCGACTAGCGGGAGGAGAGACCCAGTACTTC.

This CDR3 reads CASRGHSYEQYF. For the CDR3, the DNA is TGTGCCAGCAGGGGCCACTCCTACGAGCAGTACTTC. The chain recombines TRBV27 with TRBJ2-7; D is ambiguous. Trimming removed 6 bases at V and 0 bases at J, with 6 bases between. The CDR3 is 12 residues long. Per germline, CDR1 MNHEY and CDR2 SMNVEV (reference sequence).

This clonotype was counted at least ten times. The rearrangement joins TRBV11-3 to TRBJ2-7; tentatively, D is TRBD1 (5 bases). This CDR3 contains 13 residues. The V end was cut by 3 bases, the J end by 4 bases, with 10 bases between. From germline, CDR1 is SGHNT and CDR2 YENEEA. The CDR3, as DNA: TGTGCCAGCAGCTTTACCCAGGGTTACGAGCAGTACGTC. Translated: CASSFTQGYEQYV.

V is TRBV28 and J is TRBJ2-1, with D possibly matching TRBD1 (5 bases). The CDR3 totals 13 residues. CDR1 MDHEN and CDR2 SYDVKM come from the germline V gene. The V gene lost 8 bases and the J gene lost 1 base, with 9 bases spanning the gap. The CDR3: CASRQKSYNEQFF. The CDR3, as DNA: TGTGCCAGCCGACAGAAATCCTACAATGAGCAGTTCTTC.

This clonotype was detected only once. The chain couples TRBV6-1 to TRBJ2-3, with D unresolved. The germline V gene encodes CDR1 MNHNS and CDR2 SASEGT. Trimming pared 4 bases from V and 2 bases from J, leaving 13 bases between. The CDR3 consists of 15 residues. In nucleotides, the CDR3 is TGTGCCAGCAGTGTGAGGCTATTAGACACAGATACGCAGTATTTT. Its protein is CASSVRLLDTDTQYF.

This clonotype has ten or more counts. J is TRBJ1-2 and V is TRBV7-2; 10 nucleotides align to TRBD1. Germline trimming cut 6 bases from V and 7 bases from J; bases unmatched to any gene: 8. The CDR3 runs 14 residues. Per the germline V gene, CDR1 is SGHTA and CDR2 is FQGNSA. CDR3 bases: TGTGCCAGCAGGCGAGGGACAGGGGTTAGTGGCTACACCTTC. Protein sequence: CASRRGTGVSGYTF.

The V gene is TRBV5-4, the J gene TRBJ2-7; perhaps TRBD2 as D (6 bases). V shed 7 bases and J shed 1 base, with 18 bases lying between them. CDR1 is SGHNT, CDR2 YYREEE, per germline (reference sequence). The CDR3 covers 15 residues. The CDR3 protein is CASSRAGRWSYEQYF. The CDR3 bases are TGTGCCAGCTCCAGGGCGGGGAGGTGGTCCTACGAGCAGTACTTC.

CDR3 in DNA: TGCAGCGTCGCTGGGACTTTAAATGAGCAGTTCTTC. Protein: CSVAGTLNEQFF. This chain uses TRBV29-1 with TRBJ2-1; a possible D gene is TRBD2 (6 bases). V lost 6 bases to trimming and J lost 7 bases, with 13 bases between them. The CDR3 length is 12 residues. CDR1 SQVTM and CDR2 ANQGSEA come from the germline V gene.

This clonotype has at least ten counts. The V call is TRBV2, the J call TRBJ1-2, with D unclear. V was cut by 8 bases and J by 5 bases, with 12 bases left in between. Germline lookup yields CDR1 SNHLY and CDR2 FYNNEI. CDR3 length equals 12 residues. The DNA of the CDR3 is TGTGCCAGCTCGGCAGAAAGTTATGGCTACACCTTC. Its protein product is CASSAESYGYTF.

The J gene is TRBJ2-6, the V gene TRBV7-2, with D possibly matching TRBD1 (5 bases). CDR1 is SGHTA and CDR2 is FQGNSA in the germline V gene. This CDR3 spans 19 amino acids. Between the trimmed V and J ends, which lost 3 bases and 0 bases, there was a span of 18 bases. The CDR3 DNA sequence: TGTGCCAGCAGCTTTTATTCACGGACAAACCCCTCTGGGGCCAACGTCCTGACTTTC. Translating gives CASSFYSRTNPSGANVLTF.

Written as DNA, the CDR3 is TGCAGCAGGGGAGACATCATCTCCTACAATGAGCAGTTCTTC. It is translated as CSRGDIISYNEQFF. The V call is TRBV20-1, the J call TRBJ2-1; possibly TRBD1 for D (6 bases). Germline CDR1 DFQATT, CDR2 SNEGSKA (reference sequence). The CDR3 totals 14 residues.

There are many counts of this clonotype. The chain recombines TRBV12-3 or TRBV12-4 with TRBJ2-5; maybe TRBD2 (5 bases). The CDR3 consists of 14 residues. The germline V and J ends were trimmed by 1 base and 4 bases, with 10 bases remaining between them. CDR3 amino acids: CASSLEAAVETQYF. In nucleotides, the CDR3 is TGTGCCAGCAGTTTAGAAGCGGCGGTAGAGACCCAGTACTTC.

A few counts support this clonotype. The chain is built from TRBV7-9 and TRBJ2-3; D ambiguous. Germline CDR1 SEHNR, CDR2 FQNEAQ (reference sequence). The CDR3 spans 13 residues. The V and J ends lost 0 bases and 5 bases respectively, with 6 bases between them. CDR3 sequence: CASSLAPGDTQYF. The CDR3 nucleotides are TGTGCCAGCAGCTTAGCCCCCGGAGATACGCAGTATTTT.

The rearrangement joins TRBV7-4 to TRBJ2-2; TRBD1 might be the D (6 bases). This CDR3 is 18 amino acids long. V shed 1 base and J shed 1 base, with 16 bases lying between them. Per germline, CDR1 SGHVT and CDR2 SQSDAQ. This chain's CDR3 is CASSLEGDRRENTGELFF. The CDR3 nucleotides are TGTGCCAGCAGCTTAGAGGGGGACCGTAGGGAGAACACCGGGGAGCTGTTTTTT.

V usage is TRBV20-1 and J usage is TRBJ2-7; TRBD2 matches 13 bases. V lost 6 bases to trimming and J lost 2 bases; unmatched junction nucleotides: 7. Germline V gives CDR1 DFQATT, CDR2 SNEGSKA (reference sequence). The CDR3 is 15 residues long. DNA for the CDR3: TGCAGTGCCCCGGGGACTAGCGGGATAACCTACGAGCAGTACTTC. Its translation: CSAPGTSGITYEQYF.

The V and J genes are TRBV29-1 and TRBJ2-5; 10 nucleotides line up with TRBD2. The J segment lost 5 bases and the V segment lost 6 bases, leaving 3 bases of the junction unmatched. CDR1 and CDR2 (germline): SQVTM, ANQGSEA. The CDR3 is 12 amino acids. CDR3 sequence: CSVGLAKETQYF. CDR3 nucleotide sequence: TGCAGCGTGGGACTAGCGAAGGAGACCCAGTACTTC.